The 10 T cell receptor beta chains in this list originate from one sample, sequenced in a study of T cells in Graves' hyperthyroidism and ophthalmopathy. RNA transcripts yielded amplified TCR beta CDR3 regions. Researchers ran a first-round RT-PCR on the TCR CDR3 using the HTBI primer set. TCRdb re-derived calls from the multiplex PCR reads in MiXCR, one entry per CDR3 protein. The table records about half a million distinct CDR3 sequences, roughly 20% of them present only once. Sequenced sample: blood. The source is a young man with Graves' hyperthyroidism.

The chain links TRBV13 to TRBJ2-3; 8 bases are shared with TRBD2. Germline V gene data show CDR1 as PRHDT and CDR2 as FYEKMQ (reference sequence). J lost 0 bases, V lost 5 bases, and 19 bases had no gene match. The length of the CDR3 is 20 residues. CDR3 DNA sequence: TGTGCCAGCAGCCCTACCCTCGCCAGCGGGGGTAGAACTAGCACAGATACGCAGTATTTT. Translating it yields CASSPTLASGGRTSTDTQYF.

This clonotype was found many times. This rearrangement joins TRBV6-5 to TRBJ1-2; D perhaps matches TRBD1 (6 bases). Deletions cut 4 bases from V and 7 bases from J, with 13 bases between. CDR1 and CDR2 (germline): MNHEY, SVGAGI. CDR3 length: 13 residues. The CDR3 sequence is CASSFAGVVGYTF. The CDR3 region has the DNA TGTGCCAGCAGTTTTGCAGGGGTCGTTGGCTACACCTTC.

About this clonotype itself: Just one base apart from a much larger clone, this may be a read error. The genes are TRBV27 and TRBJ1-5; tentatively, D is TRBD1 (6 bases). Germline V lookup: CDR1 MNHEY, CDR2 SMNVEV (reference sequence). The CDR3 is 13 residues long. Trimming pared 6 bases from V and 8 bases from J, leaving 14 bases between. The CDR3 loop is CASRDRFFEPQHF. In DNA form, the CDR3 reads TGTGCCAGCAGAGACAGGTTTTTTGAGCCCCAGCATTTT.

CDR3 protein: CASSPLDRNYGYTF. CDR3 DNA sequence: TGTGCCAGCAGTCCTCTCGACAGGAACTATGGCTACACCTTC. The J gene is TRBJ1-2, the V gene TRBV28, with D possibly TRBD1 on 6 matching bases. Germline CDR1 MDHEN, CDR2 SYDVKM. The V gene lost 5 bases and the J gene lost 2 bases, with 12 bases spanning the gap. The CDR3 sequence is 14 residues long.

The chain links TRBV28 to TRBJ1-2; 7 positions match TRBD1. There are 18 residues in the CDR3. V trimming: 6 bases; J trimming: 0 bases; junction bases outside the gene matches: 16. Germline values: CDR1 MDHEN, CDR2 SYDVKM. CDR3: CASRSPRTGGTPNYGYTF. Written as DNA, the CDR3 is TGTGCCAGCAGATCCCCCCGGACAGGAGGTACCCCTAACTATGGCTACACCTTC.

The chain carries TRBV6-2 or TRBV6-3 and TRBJ1-3; weak D call: TRBD1 (5 bases). The V end was cut by 6 bases, the J end by 0 bases, with 12 bases between. Germline lookup yields CDR1 MNHEY and CDR2 SVGEGT. The CDR3 runs to 15 residues. The chain's CDR3 is CASSWGPFSGNTIYF. CDR3 nucleotides: TGTGCCAGCAGCTGGGGACCGTTCTCTGGAAACACCATATATTTT.

This clonotype was found a few times. A read error is possible here, since a much larger clone lies one base away. The chain joins TRBV12-3 or TRBV12-4 to TRBJ2-4; tentative D call: TRBD1 (5 bases). V was clipped by 6 bases and J by 7 bases, with 16 bases between them. There are 14 residues in the CDR3. The CDR3 sequence is CASSPESGANIQYF. As DNA, the CDR3 is TGTGCCAGCAGCCCGGAGAGTGGGGCCAACATTCAGTACTTC.

This clonotype was picked up a small number of times. This chain joins TRBV4-1 and TRBJ2-5, with no clear D. There are 16 residues in the CDR3. V lost 0 bases and J 5 bases, leaving 16 bases between the germline ends. From germline, CDR1 is MGHRA and CDR2 YSYEKL. CDR3 region: CASSQDLSGGPETQYF. The CDR3 DNA reads as TGCGCCAGCAGCCAAGATTTAAGTGGCGGTCCCGAGACCCAGTACTTC.

J is TRBJ1-2 and V is TRBV27; 10 bases fit TRBD1. CDR3 size: 16 residues. J was trimmed by 4 bases and V by 1 base; bases with no gene match: 6. Germline values: CDR1 MNHEY, CDR2 SMNVEV (reference sequence). CDR3 residues: CASSLFGRDRGYGYTF. The CDR3 bases are TGTGCCAGCAGTTTATTCGGTAGGGACAGGGGCTATGGCTACACCTTC.

This clonotype was counted between two and nine times. The V call is TRBV7-9, the J call TRBJ1-5; D uncertain. Trimming left V 1 base short and J 7 bases short, with 8 bases between. Germline assignment: CDR1 SEHNR and CDR2 FQNEAQ (reference sequence). The CDR3 is made up of 13 amino acids. CDR3 residues: CASSLGFGQPQHF. The CDR3 bases are TGTGCCAGCAGCTTAGGTTTCGGGCAGCCCCAGCATTTT.